This TCR beta chain is from a study of PD-1 blockade in classical Hodgkin lymphoma (dated by TCRdb to 2020 to 2021). As for the study more broadly: Nivolumab dosing was 3 mg/kg intravenously every 2 weeks, continuing until either disease progression or unacceptable toxicity. A peripheral blood immune signature of response to PD-1 blockade in classical Hodgkin lymphoma was defined using TCR beta sequencing and CyTOF.

This clone was recorded a few times. The target of this receptor is not known. Base qualities are not provided; no much larger clone lies one nucleotide away. Its CDR3 holds 13 amino acids, cysteine through phenylalanine. The only DNA kept is the CDR3, 39 bases in frame from the first base. V sheds 0 bases and J sheds 5 bases, leaving 8 bases between their ends. The germline V gene gives CDR1 as SGHRS and CDR2 as YFSETQ. The Qiagen DNeasy kit was used to extract genomic DNA both from unsorted PBMCs and from the negatively selected CD4+ and CD8+ fractions. TCR beta CDR3 regions were amplified by immunoSEQ multiplex PCR using primers annealing to V and J segments. Amplification bias was minimized using a synthetic immune receptor repertoire, and residual bias was removed computationally after sequencing. The original methods were these. Repertoire diversity was quantified as the Shannon entropy index using custom Python scripts. Unsorted, CD4+ and CD8+ repertoires were examined separately, except in combined analyses, for which CD4+ and CD8+ sequences were merged in silico. A clone counted as expanded when the clone's frequency after treatment rose at least 2-fold relative to C1D1, and clones undetected at baseline were given a pseudocount of 0.5. Clones with 0 or 1 copy at C1D1 were defined as singleton clones, while clones with 2 or more copies were defined as non-singleton clones. Clones expanded in unsorted samples were annotated as CD4+, CD8+ or unknown by matching protein sequences in sorted samples from the same patient. Wilcoxon tests were applied to paired samples to test diversity changes from C1D1 to C4D1. TCRdb holds this immuneACCESS table with in-frame rearrangements only. Some clones are missing; in checked studies, unresolved V genes explain under half, and the rest has no known cause. Clone size and V and J calls were adopted from that table, with D and trimming inferred from the DNA. This sample holds 25,000 to 35,000 clones; around 68% were observed only once. The leading ten clones occupy approximately 16% of the sample.

General study outcomes and caveats: Baseline TCR diversity was reported as lower in newly diagnosed patients than in healthy donors, and lower still in relapsed/refractory patients. Lower diversity was observed in patients in whom nivolumab was started less than 1 year after ASCT, and these patients were excluded from later analyses so that confounding by immune reconstitution would be avoided. The study covered only a single clinical trial cohort, and the causes of the repertoire differences, possibly disease activity or prior therapy, were still not defined. Among trial patients, those achieving complete response had baseline diversity similar to that of newly diagnosed patients, while diversity was significantly lower in partial responders and progressors. CD4+ but not CD8+ TCR diversity rose significantly by C4D1 (p=0.0027 vs p=0.16), most apparent in complete responders (p=0.02).

Explained via the paper, the time point label denotes: cycle 2 day 1 (C2D1) of nivolumab. Every trial patient had relapsed following autologous stem cell transplantation, and prior brentuximab vedotin exposure was what differed among cohorts A, B and C. A total of around 59 patients with relapsed/refractory classical Hodgkin lymphoma made up the trial cohort, and each patient's best overall response was complete response, partial response or progressive disease. Single-agent nivolumab was administered to trial patients in the multi-cohort phase II CheckMate 205 trial. Best overall response was determined by an independent review committee according to the 2007 International Working Group response criteria. Trial PBMCs were obtained immediately prior to nivolumab initiation (C1D1) and on therapy at cycle 2 day 1 and cycle 4 day 1. Peripheral blood was collected in 8 mL Vacutainer Cell Preparation Tubes, from which PBMCs were isolated by centrifugation and then cryopreserved.

This material consisted of peripheral blood mononuclear cells (PBMCs), taken before the second cycle of nivolumab. The sequence is built from TRBV5-1 and TRBJ2-5; the D gene is unclear. This TCR came from a human donor with classical Hodgkin lymphoma. The DNA reads as follows: TGCGCCAGCAGCTTGGTTCCGGGCGAGACCCAGTACTTC. This encodes CASSLVPGETQYF.